This T cell receptor beta chain originates from a study of shared clonotypes between healthy human individuals. The method was immunoSEQ multiplex PCR; TCRdb's version includes in-frame clones alone and lacks a portion of them. The sample carries some 2,000,000 clones, approximately 94% recorded once. This CDR3 has 16 amino acids. V dropped 4 bases and J dropped 3 bases, with 14 bases sitting between them. Germline-derived CDR1 and CDR2 are SGHDT and YYEEEE. The chain joins TRBV5-6 to TRBJ2-6, with D tentatively TRBD1 (6 bases). The clonotype comes from a man between 18 and 29 years old in good health. Input material: naive CD4+ T cells sorted from blood. Subset: CD45RA+ positively selected. In nucleotides, the CDR3 is TGTGCCAGCAGCGTGCACAGGGTCGGTGGGGCCAACGTCCTGACTTTC. This encodes CASSVHRVGGANVLTF.